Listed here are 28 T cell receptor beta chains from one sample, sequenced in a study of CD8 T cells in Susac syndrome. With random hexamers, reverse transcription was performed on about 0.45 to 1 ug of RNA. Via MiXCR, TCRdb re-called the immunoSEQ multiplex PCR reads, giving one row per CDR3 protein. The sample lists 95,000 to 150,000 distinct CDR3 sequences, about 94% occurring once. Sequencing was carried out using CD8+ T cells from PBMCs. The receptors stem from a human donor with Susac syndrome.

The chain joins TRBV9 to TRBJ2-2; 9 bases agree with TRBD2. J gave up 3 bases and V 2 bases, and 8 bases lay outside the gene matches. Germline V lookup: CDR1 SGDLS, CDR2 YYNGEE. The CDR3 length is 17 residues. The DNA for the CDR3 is TGTGCCAGCAGCGTGGGTGGCGGGGGGGCCGACACCGGGGAGCTGTTTTTT. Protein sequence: CASSVGGGGADTGELFF.

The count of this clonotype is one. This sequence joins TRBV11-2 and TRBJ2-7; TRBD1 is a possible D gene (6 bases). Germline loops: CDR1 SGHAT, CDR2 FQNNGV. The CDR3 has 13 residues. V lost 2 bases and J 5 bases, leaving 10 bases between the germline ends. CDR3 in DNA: TGTGCCAGCAGCTTAACAGGGATAAACGAGCAGTACTTC. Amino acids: CASSLTGINEQYF.

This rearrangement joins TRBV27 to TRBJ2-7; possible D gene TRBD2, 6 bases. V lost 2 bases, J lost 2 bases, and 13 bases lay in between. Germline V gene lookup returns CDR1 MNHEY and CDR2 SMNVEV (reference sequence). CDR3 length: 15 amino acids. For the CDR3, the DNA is TGTGCCAGCAGTTTAGGAGGCGGGGATACCTACGAGCAGTACTTC. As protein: CASSLGGGDTYEQYF.

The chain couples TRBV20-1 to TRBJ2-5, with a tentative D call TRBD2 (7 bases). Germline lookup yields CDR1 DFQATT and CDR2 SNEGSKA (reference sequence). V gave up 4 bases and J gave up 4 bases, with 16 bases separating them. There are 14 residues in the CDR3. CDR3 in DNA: TGCAGTGCTACCGGACAGTGGGAGGGAGAGACCCAGTACTTC. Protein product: CSATGQWEGETQYF.

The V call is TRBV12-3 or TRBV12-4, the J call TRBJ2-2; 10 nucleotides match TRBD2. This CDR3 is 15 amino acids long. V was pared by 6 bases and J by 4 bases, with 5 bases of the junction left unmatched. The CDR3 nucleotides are TGTGCCAGCAGAAGCGGGAGGGCTCCCACCGGGGAGCTGTTTTTT. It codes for CASRSGRAPTGELFF.

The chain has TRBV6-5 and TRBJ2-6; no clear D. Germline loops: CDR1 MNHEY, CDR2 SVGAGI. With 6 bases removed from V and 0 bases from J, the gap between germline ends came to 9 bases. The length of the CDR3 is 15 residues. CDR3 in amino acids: CASRRPDSGANVLTF. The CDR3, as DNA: TGTGCCAGCAGACGACCAGACTCTGGGGCCAACGTCCTGACTTTC.

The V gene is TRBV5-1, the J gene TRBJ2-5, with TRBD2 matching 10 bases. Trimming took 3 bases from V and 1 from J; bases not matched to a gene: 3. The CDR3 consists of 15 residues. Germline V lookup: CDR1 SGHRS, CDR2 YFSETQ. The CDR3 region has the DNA TGCGCCAGCAGCTCTAGCGGGGGACCCCAAGAGACCCAGTACTTC. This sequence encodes CASSSSGGPQETQYF.

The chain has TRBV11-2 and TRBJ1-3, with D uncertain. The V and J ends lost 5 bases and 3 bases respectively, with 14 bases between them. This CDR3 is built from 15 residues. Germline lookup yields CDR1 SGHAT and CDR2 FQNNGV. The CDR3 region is CASSPFSGYGNTIYF. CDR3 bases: TGTGCCAGCAGCCCTTTCTCGGGGTATGGAAACACCATATATTTT.

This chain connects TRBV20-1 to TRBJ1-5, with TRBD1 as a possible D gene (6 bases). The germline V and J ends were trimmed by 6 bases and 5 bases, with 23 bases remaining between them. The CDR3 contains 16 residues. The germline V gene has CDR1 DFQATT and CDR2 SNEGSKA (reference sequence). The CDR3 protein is CSAFETQGPLDQPQHF. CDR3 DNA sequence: TGCAGTGCGTTCGAAACCCAGGGGCCACTCGATCAGCCCCAGCATTTT.

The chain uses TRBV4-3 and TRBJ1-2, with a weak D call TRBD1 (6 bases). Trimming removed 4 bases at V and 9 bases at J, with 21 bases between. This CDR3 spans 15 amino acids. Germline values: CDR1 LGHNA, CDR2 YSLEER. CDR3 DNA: TGCGCCAGCAGCCCGGGACAAGGGTTCTGGAGGAGCTACACCTTC. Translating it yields CASSPGQGFWRSYTF.

CDR3 DNA: TGTGCCAGCAGTCCCCATACAGGGGACACTGAAGCTTTCTTT. Translated: CASSPHTGDTEAFF. The rearrangement uses TRBV27 and TRBJ1-1, with TRBD1 matching 7 bases. Germline CDR1 is MNHEY and CDR2 is SMNVEV (reference sequence). V lost 5 bases and J lost 3; bases outside the gene matches: 6. The CDR3 is made up of 14 amino acids.

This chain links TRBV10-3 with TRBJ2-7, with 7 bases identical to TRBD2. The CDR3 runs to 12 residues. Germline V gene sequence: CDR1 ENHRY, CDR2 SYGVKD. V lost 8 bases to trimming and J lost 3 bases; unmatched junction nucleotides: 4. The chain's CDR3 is CAIGPGGYEQYF. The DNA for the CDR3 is TGTGCCATCGGTCCGGGGGGCTACGAGCAGTACTTC.

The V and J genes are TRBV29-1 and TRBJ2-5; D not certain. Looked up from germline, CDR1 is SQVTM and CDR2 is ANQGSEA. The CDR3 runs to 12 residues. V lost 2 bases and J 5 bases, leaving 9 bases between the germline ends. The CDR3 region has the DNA TGCAGCGTTGAACACCTAGGGGAGACCCAGTACTTC. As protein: CSVEHLGETQYF. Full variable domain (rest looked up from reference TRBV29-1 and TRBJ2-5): SAVISQKPSRDICQRGTSLTIQCQVDSQVTMMFWYRQQPGQSLTLIATANQGSEATYESGFVIDKFPISRPNLTFSTLTVSNMSPEDSSIYLCSVEHLGETQYFGPGTRLLVL.

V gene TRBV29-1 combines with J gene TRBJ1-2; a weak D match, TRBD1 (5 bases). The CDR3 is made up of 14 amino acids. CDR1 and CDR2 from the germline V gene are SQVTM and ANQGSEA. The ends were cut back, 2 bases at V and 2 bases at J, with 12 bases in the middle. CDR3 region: CSVERVGTNYGYTF. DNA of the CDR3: TGCAGCGTTGAAAGGGTCGGGACGAACTATGGCTACACCTTC.

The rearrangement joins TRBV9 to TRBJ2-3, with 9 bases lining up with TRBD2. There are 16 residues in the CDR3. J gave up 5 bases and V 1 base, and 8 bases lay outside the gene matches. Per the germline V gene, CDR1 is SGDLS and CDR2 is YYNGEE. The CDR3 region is CASSVPSGNEGDTQYF. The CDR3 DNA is TGTGCCAGCAGCGTACCTAGCGGGAATGAGGGAGATACGCAGTATTTT.

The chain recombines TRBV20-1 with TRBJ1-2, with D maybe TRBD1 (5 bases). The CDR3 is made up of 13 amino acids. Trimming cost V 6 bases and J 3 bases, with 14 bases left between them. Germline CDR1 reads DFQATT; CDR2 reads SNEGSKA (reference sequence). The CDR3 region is CSANYPGDYGYTF. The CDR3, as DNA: TGCAGTGCAAATTATCCGGGGGACTATGGCTACACCTTC.

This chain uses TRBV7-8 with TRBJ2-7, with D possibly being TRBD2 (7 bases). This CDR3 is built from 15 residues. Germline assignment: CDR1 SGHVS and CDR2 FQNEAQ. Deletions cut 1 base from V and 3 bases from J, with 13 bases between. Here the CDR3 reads CASSLVGGPHYEQYF. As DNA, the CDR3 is TGTGCCAGCAGCTTAGTGGGGGGGCCCCACTACGAGCAGTACTTC. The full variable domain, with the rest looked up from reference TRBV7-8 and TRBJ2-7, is GAGVSQSPRYKVAKRGQDVALRCDPISGHVSLFWYQQALGQGPEFLTYFQNEAQLDKSGLPSDRFFAERPEGSVSTLKIQRTQQEDSAVYLCASSLVGGPHYEQYFGPGTRLTVT.

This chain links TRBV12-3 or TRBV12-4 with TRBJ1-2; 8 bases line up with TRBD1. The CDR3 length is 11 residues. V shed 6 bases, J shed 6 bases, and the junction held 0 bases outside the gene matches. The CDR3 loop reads CASRTGDGYTF. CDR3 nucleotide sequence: TGTGCCAGCAGGACAGGGGATGGCTACACCTTC.

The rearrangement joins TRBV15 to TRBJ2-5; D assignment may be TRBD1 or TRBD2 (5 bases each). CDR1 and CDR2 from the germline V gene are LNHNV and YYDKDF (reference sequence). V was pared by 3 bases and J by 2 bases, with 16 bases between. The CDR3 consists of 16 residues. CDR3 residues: CATSSDRGVRQETQYF. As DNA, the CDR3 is TGTGCCACCAGCAGTGATAGGGGAGTAAGGCAAGAGACCCAGTACTTC.

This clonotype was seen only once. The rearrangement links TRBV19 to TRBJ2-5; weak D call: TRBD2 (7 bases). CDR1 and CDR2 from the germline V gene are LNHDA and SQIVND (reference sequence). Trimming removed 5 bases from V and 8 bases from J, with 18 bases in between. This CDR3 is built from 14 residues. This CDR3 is CASSPAAGAPTQYF. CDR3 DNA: TGTGCCAGTAGTCCAGCCGCGGGGGCCCCTACCCAGTACTTC.

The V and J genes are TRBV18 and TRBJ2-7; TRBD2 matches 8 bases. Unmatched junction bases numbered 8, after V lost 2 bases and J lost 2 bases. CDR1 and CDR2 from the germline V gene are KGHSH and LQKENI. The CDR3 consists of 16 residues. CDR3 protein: CASSPASGGSPYEQYF. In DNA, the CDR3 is TGTGCCAGCTCACCAGCGAGCGGGGGCTCTCCCTACGAGCAGTACTTC.

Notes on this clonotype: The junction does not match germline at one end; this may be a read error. The CDR3 reads CASSLAREPLHF. As DNA, the CDR3 is TGTGCCAGCAGCTTGGCCAGGGAACCCCTCCATTTT. The chain recombines TRBV5-6 with TRBJ1-6, with TRBD1 as a possible D gene (5 bases). Germline V CDR1 and CDR2: SGHDT, YYEEEE. The CDR3 has 12 residues. The variable domain in full, with the rest retrieved from reference TRBV5-6 and TRBJ1-6, is DAGVTQSPTHLIKTRGQQVTLRCSPKSGHDTVSWYQQALGQGPQFIFQYYEEEERQRGNFPDRFSGHQFPNYSSELNVNALLLGDSALYLCASSLAREPLHFGNGTRLTVT.

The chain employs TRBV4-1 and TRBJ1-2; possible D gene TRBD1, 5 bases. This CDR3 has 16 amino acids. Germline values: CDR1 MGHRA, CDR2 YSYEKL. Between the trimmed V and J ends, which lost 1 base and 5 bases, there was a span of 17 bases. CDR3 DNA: TGCGCCAGCAGCCAAGTTACGGACACTACTACGTATGGCTACACCTTC. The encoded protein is CASSQVTDTTTYGYTF.

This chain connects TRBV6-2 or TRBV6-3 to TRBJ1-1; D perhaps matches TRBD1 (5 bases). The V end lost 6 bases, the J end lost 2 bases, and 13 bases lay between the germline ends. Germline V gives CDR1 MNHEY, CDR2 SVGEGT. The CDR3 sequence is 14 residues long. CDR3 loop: CASSGPGVNTEAFF. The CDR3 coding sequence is TGTGCCAGCAGCGGCCCGGGGGTAAACACTGAAGCTTTCTTT.

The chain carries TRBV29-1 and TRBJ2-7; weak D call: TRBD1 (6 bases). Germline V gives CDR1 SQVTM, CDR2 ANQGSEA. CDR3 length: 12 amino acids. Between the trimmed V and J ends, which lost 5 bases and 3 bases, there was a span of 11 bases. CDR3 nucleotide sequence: TGCAGCGTTCCAGGGGAAGGCTACGAGCAGTACTTC. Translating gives CSVPGEGYEQYF.

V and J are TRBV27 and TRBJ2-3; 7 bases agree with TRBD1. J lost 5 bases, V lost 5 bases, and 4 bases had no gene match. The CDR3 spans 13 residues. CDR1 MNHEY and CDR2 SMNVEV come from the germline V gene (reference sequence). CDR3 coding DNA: TGTGCCAGCAGTCCTAACAGGGGAGATACGCAGTATTTT. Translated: CASSPNRGDTQYF.

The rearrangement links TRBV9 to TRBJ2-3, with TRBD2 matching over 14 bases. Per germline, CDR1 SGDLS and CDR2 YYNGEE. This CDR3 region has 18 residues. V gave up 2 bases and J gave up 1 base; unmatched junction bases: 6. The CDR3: CASSVGTSGGWGTDTQYF. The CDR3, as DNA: TGTGCCAGCAGCGTCGGGACTAGCGGGGGATGGGGCACAGATACGCAGTATTTT.

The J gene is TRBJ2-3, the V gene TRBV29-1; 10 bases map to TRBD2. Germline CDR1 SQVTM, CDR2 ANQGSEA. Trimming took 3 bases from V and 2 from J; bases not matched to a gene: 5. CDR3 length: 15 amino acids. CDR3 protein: CSVDGTSDYTDTQYF. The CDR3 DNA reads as TGCAGCGTTGACGGGACTAGCGATTACACAGATACGCAGTATTTT.